This TCR beta chain was found in a study of blood T cell repertoires in COVID-19. The ends were cut back, 2 bases at V and 5 bases at J, with 11 bases in the middle. Germline V CDR1 and CDR2: SGHRS, YFSETQ. The CDR3 covers 14 residues. Original processing notes: Amplification of reference gene primers was used by the study to estimate nucleated cell counts. TCRdb's table, derived via immunoSEQ multiplex PCR, lists solely in-frame clones and lacks some. From that table come the V and J calls and clone size; the DNA was used to work out D and trimming. The sample has hundreds of thousands of clones, roughly 85% seen once.

The sequenced sample consisted of peripheral blood. The J gene is TRBJ1-5, the V gene TRBV5-1, with D perhaps matching TRBD1 (6 bases). The sequence came from a woman in her thirties with active or convalescent COVID-19. The CDR3 reads CASSFWGGDQPQHF. The CDR3 nucleotides are TGCGCCAGCAGCTTTTGGGGGGGCGATCAGCCCCAGCATTTT.